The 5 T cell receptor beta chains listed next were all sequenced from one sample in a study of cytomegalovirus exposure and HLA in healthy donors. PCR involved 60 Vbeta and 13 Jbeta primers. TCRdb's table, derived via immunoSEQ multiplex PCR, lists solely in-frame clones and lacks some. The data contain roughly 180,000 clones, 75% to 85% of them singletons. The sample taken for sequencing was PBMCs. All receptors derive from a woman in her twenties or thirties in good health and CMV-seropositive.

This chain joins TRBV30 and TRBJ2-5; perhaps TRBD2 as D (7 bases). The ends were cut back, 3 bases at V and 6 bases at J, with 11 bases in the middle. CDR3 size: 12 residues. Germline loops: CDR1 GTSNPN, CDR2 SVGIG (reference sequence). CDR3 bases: TGTGCCTGGAGCCTGGGGGGGCAGACCCAGTACTTC. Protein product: CAWSLGGQTQYF.

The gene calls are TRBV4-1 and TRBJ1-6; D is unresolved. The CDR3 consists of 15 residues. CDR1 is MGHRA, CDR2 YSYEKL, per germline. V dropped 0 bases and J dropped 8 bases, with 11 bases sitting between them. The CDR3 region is CASSQDGGGDSPLHF. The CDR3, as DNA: TGCGCCAGCAGCCAAGACGGCGGCGGGGATTCACCCCTCCACTTT.

Written as DNA, the CDR3 is TGTGCCAGCTCACCCGCAGGGTACGGTGAAAAACTGTTTTTT. This gives the protein CASSPAGYGEKLFF. This chain uses TRBV18 with TRBJ1-4; possibly TRBD1 for D (5 bases). Germline CDR1 KGHSH, CDR2 LQKENI. The CDR3 has 14 residues. V lost 3 bases and J 7 bases, leaving 12 bases between the germline ends.

The CDR3 loop reads CASSSQGAGTEAFF. Written as DNA, the CDR3 is TGTGCCAGCAGTAGCCAGGGGGCGGGCACTGAAGCTTTCTTT. The V call is TRBV2, the J call TRBJ1-1; 8 positions match TRBD1. Per germline, CDR1 SNHLY and CDR2 FYNNEI. V lost 5 bases, J lost 4 bases, and 6 bases stayed unmatched. The length of the CDR3 is 14 residues.

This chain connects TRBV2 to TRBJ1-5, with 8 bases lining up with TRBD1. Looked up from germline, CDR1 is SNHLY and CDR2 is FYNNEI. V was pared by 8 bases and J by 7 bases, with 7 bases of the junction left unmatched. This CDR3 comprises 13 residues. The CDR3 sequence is CASHGQGSQPQHF. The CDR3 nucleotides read TGTGCCAGCCACGGACAGGGATCCCAGCCCCAGCATTTT.